One sample yielded the 23 T cell receptor beta chains listed below, sequenced in a study of CD8 T cells in Susac syndrome. Random hexamers were used to reverse transcribe the RNA input (about 0.5 to 1 ug). A single record per CDR3 protein comes from TCRdb applying MiXCR to the immunoSEQ multiplex PCR reads. The repertoire has approximately 190,000 distinct CDR3 sequences, around 95% of them found once; the top ten carry more than 0.08%. Sample: CD4+ T cells from PBMCs. The source is a human donor with Susac syndrome.

The CDR3 is CASRPTNQPQHF. The CDR3 nucleotides read TGTGCCAGCAGACCCACTAATCAGCCCCAGCATTTT. J is TRBJ1-5 and V is TRBV6-6; D remains ambiguous. CDR1 is MNHNY and CDR2 is SVGAGI in the germline V gene (reference sequence). Trimming took 6 bases from V and 4 from J, leaving 7 bases between them. This CDR3 is 12 amino acids long.

This chain links TRBV20-1 with TRBJ1-1, with D hard to call. This CDR3 spans 11 amino acids. Germline loops: CDR1 DFQATT, CDR2 SNEGSKA (reference sequence). The CDR3 coding sequence is TGCACCCCGGGTTTCCCCCCCGAAGCTTTCTTT. Translation: CTPGFPPEAFF.

The chain recombines TRBV20-1 with TRBJ1-5; 8 nucleotides line up with TRBD1. CDR3 size: 16 residues. CDR1 is DFQATT, CDR2 SNEGSKA, per germline (reference sequence). Trimming removed 0 bases from V and 3 bases from J; junction bases left unmatched: 7. The CDR3 is CSARDLSGGNNQPQHF. CDR3 nucleotides: TGCAGTGCTAGAGATCTTTCAGGGGGCAACAATCAGCCCCAGCATTTT.

V gene TRBV20-1 combines with J gene TRBJ2-1, with TRBD2 matching 9 bases. After removal of 1 base from V and 6 bases from J, the junction contained 7 bases not matched to a gene. CDR3 length: 15 residues. CDR1 DFQATT and CDR2 SNEGSKA come from the germline V gene (reference sequence). The CDR3 DNA reads as TGCAGTGCTAGAGTGACCGGGACTAGCATCAATGAGCAGTTCTTC. Its translation is CSARVTGTSINEQFF.

The V gene is TRBV4-3, the J gene TRBJ1-6; 9 nucleotides align to TRBD1. V dropped 1 base and J dropped 9; count of bases not matched to a gene: 4. Germline loops: CDR1 LGHNA, CDR2 YSLEER. The CDR3 is 15 residues long. CDR3: CASSQAPGQGSPLHF. The CDR3 DNA sequence: TGCGCCAGCAGCCAAGCTCCGGGACAGGGTTCACCCCTCCACTTT.

The genes are TRBV9 and TRBJ2-2; TRBD2 aligns across 11 bases. After removal of 4 bases from V and 5 bases from J, the junction contained 16 bases not matched to a gene. The CDR3 spans 19 residues. CDR1 is SGDLS and CDR2 is YYNGEE in the germline V gene. In DNA form, the CDR3 reads TGTGCCAGCAGCCCCACGACTAGCGGGGCCCGGCCATGGACCGGGGAGCTGTTTTTT. The encoded protein is CASSPTTSGARPWTGELFF.

This chain uses TRBV3-1 with TRBJ2-5; D remains unclear. Trimming pared 0 bases from V and 1 base from J, leaving 6 bases between. CDR1 and CDR2 from the germline V gene are LGHDT and YNNKEL (reference sequence). The CDR3 extends over 14 amino acids. The CDR3 loop is CASSQDLIQETQYF. As DNA, the CDR3 is TGTGCCAGCAGCCAAGATTTAATCCAAGAGACCCAGTACTTC.

The chain uses TRBV20-1 and TRBJ1-2, with D possibly matching TRBD1 (5 bases). V lost 2 bases, J lost 4 bases, and 8 bases lay in between. Per the germline V gene, CDR1 is DFQATT and CDR2 is SNEGSKA (reference sequence). The CDR3 loop spans 12 amino acids. The CDR3 DNA sequence: TGCAGTGCTAGAAGGGGACCCTATGGCTACACCTTC. Translated, it gives CSARRGPYGYTF.

This rearrangement joins TRBV30 to TRBJ1-4; 7 nucleotides align to TRBD1. With V trimmed by 2 bases and J by 4 bases, 4 bases remained unmatched. The germline V gene has CDR1 GTSNPN and CDR2 SVGIG (reference sequence). CDR3 size: 14 residues. The CDR3 protein is CAWSLGTVNEKLFF. As DNA, the CDR3 is TGTGCCTGGAGTTTGGGGACAGTTAATGAAAAACTGTTTTTT.

The chain joins TRBV25-1 to TRBJ2-7; D is unresolved. The CDR3 is 11 residues long. The germline V and J ends were trimmed by 5 bases and 5 bases, with 7 bases remaining between them. Germline loops: CDR1 MGHDK, CDR2 SYGVNS. The CDR3 here is CASSSSNEQYF. As DNA, the CDR3 is TGTGCCAGCAGTTCCAGTAACGAGCAGTACTTC.

This chain connects TRBV7-9 to TRBJ1-1, with a tentative D call TRBD1 (6 bases). The germline CDR1 and CDR2 sequences are SEHNR and FQNEAQ (reference sequence). V was pared by 6 bases and J by 0 bases, with 17 bases between. This CDR3 is 16 amino acids long. This CDR3 is CASSPLRGALNTEAFF. As DNA, the CDR3 is TGTGCCAGCAGTCCTCTCCGGGGGGCCTTGAACACTGAAGCTTTCTTT.

V and J are TRBV29-1 and TRBJ2-7; D unclear. CDR3 length equals 11 residues. The V gene lost 6 bases and the J gene lost 0 bases, with 6 bases spanning the gap. Germline CDR1 SQVTM, CDR2 ANQGSEA. CDR3 nucleotide sequence: TGCAGCGTCTTCATCTCCTACGAGCAGTACTTC. This gives the protein CSVFISYEQYF.

The V call is TRBV11-2, the J call TRBJ2-1; possibly TRBD2 for D (7 bases). Trimming shortened V by 8 bases and J by 4 bases, and 21 bases separated the two germline ends. The CDR3 is 16 residues long. Germline V gene sequence: CDR1 SGHAT, CDR2 FQNNGV. The CDR3 spells CASGALHGGPYNEQFF. The DNA for the CDR3 is TGTGCCAGCGGAGCGTTACACGGGGGGCCTTACAATGAGCAGTTCTTC. Drawing the rest from reference TRBV11-2 and TRBJ2-1, the complete variable domain is EAGVAQSPRYKIIEKRQSVAFWCNPISGHATLYWYQQILGQGPKLLIQFQNNGVVDDSQLPKDRFSAERLKGVDSTLKIQPAKLEDSAVYLCASGALHGGPYNEQFFGPGTRLTVL.

J is TRBJ1-2 and V is TRBV30, with D tentatively TRBD1 (5 bases). V lost 8 bases, J lost 8 bases, and 18 bases lay in between. CDR1 GTSNPN and CDR2 SVGIG come from the germline V gene (reference sequence). CDR3 length equals 12 residues. The DNA of the CDR3 is TGTGCCCGGGACGGGTCCATTAGGGGCTACACCTTC. Residues: CARDGSIRGYTF.

V is TRBV15 and J is TRBJ2-4; D perhaps matches TRBD2 (5 bases). The germline V gene encodes CDR1 LNHNV and CDR2 YYDKDF (reference sequence). Trimming took 0 bases from V and 7 from J, leaving 16 bases between them. The CDR3 has 16 amino acids. The DNA of the CDR3 is TGTGCCACCAGCAGAGACCCGGCGGGTAGAGGCAACATTCAGTACTTC. Residues: CATSRDPAGRGNIQYF.

A single count supports this clonotype. The CDR3 spells CASRVTGRHQPQHF. The CDR3 nucleotides read TGTGCCAGCAGGGTGACAGGGCGTCATCAGCCCCAGCATTTT. The rearrangement joins TRBV27 to TRBJ1-5, with 7 bases identical to TRBD1. V dropped 6 bases and J dropped 5; count of bases not matched to a gene: 7. Per the germline V gene, CDR1 is MNHEY and CDR2 is SMNVEV (reference sequence). The CDR3 runs 14 residues.

The V gene is TRBV9, the J gene TRBJ2-2; either TRBD1 or TRBD2 may fit D (7 bases each). Trimming left V 0 bases short and J 4 bases short, with 10 bases between. This CDR3 has 15 amino acids. In germline, CDR1 is SGDLS, CDR2 YYNGEE. CDR3 amino acids: CASSVAGGGTGELFF. The DNA of the CDR3 is TGTGCCAGCAGCGTAGCAGGGGGGGGCACCGGGGAGCTGTTTTTT.

The chain uses TRBV7-2 and TRBJ2-1; 8 bases fit TRBD2. V lost 2 bases to trimming and J lost 7 bases; unmatched junction nucleotides: 10. The CDR3 loop spans 16 amino acids. The germline V gene has CDR1 SGHTA and CDR2 FQGNSA. The CDR3 region is CASSLNRGGRGNEQFF. DNA for the CDR3: TGTGCCAGCAGCTTAAACCGGGGGGGCCGGGGAAATGAGCAGTTCTTC.

V gene TRBV5-4 combines with J gene TRBJ2-5; 13 nucleotides agree with TRBD2. Per the germline V gene, CDR1 is SGHNT and CDR2 is YYREEE (reference sequence). The CDR3 is 16 residues long. J was trimmed by 5 bases and V by 2 bases; bases with no gene match: 6. In DNA form, the CDR3 reads TGTGCCAGCAGCTTTGGGACTAGCGGGACCCCGGAGACCCAGTACTTC. It encodes CASSFGTSGTPETQYF.

This clonotype was detected only once. This sequence joins TRBV20-1 and TRBJ1-1; D is unclear. CDR1 DFQATT and CDR2 SNEGSKA come from the germline V gene (reference sequence). The V gene lost 0 bases and the J gene lost 1 base, with 15 bases spanning the gap. The CDR3 totals 16 residues. The CDR3 sequence: CSARDPARAGNTEAFF. The CDR3 nucleotides are TGCAGTGCTAGAGATCCGGCGAGGGCCGGGAACACTGAAGCTTTCTTT.

The chain is built from TRBV29-1 and TRBJ1-2, with TRBD1 identical over 8 bases. The CDR3 is 12 amino acids. The germline CDR1 and CDR2 sequences are SQVTM and ANQGSEA. Trimming at V came to 7 bases and at J to 2 bases, leaving 3 bases not matched to a gene. Here the CDR3 reads CSAHRGNYGYTF. The CDR3 region has the DNA TGCAGCGCCCACAGGGGGAACTATGGCTACACCTTC.

The chain employs TRBV12-3 or TRBV12-4 and TRBJ2-3, with 9 bases lining up with TRBD1. This CDR3 contains 14 residues. The V gene end was trimmed by 6 bases and the J gene end by 0 bases; junction bases not matched to a gene: 1. In DNA form, the CDR3 reads TGTGCCAGCAGAACAGGGGGCAGCACAGATACGCAGTATTTT. Protein sequence: CASRTGGSTDTQYF.

This sequence joins TRBV9 and TRBJ2-5, with 11 bases identical to TRBD2. Losses at the gene ends were 2 bases for V and 1 base for J; bases not matched to a gene: 7. Germline CDR1 SGDLS, CDR2 YYNGEE. There are 17 residues in the CDR3. CDR3 amino acids: CASSVDSGGARQETQYF. The CDR3 region has the DNA TGTGCCAGCAGCGTCGATAGCGGGGGGGCCCGCCAAGAGACCCAGTACTTC.